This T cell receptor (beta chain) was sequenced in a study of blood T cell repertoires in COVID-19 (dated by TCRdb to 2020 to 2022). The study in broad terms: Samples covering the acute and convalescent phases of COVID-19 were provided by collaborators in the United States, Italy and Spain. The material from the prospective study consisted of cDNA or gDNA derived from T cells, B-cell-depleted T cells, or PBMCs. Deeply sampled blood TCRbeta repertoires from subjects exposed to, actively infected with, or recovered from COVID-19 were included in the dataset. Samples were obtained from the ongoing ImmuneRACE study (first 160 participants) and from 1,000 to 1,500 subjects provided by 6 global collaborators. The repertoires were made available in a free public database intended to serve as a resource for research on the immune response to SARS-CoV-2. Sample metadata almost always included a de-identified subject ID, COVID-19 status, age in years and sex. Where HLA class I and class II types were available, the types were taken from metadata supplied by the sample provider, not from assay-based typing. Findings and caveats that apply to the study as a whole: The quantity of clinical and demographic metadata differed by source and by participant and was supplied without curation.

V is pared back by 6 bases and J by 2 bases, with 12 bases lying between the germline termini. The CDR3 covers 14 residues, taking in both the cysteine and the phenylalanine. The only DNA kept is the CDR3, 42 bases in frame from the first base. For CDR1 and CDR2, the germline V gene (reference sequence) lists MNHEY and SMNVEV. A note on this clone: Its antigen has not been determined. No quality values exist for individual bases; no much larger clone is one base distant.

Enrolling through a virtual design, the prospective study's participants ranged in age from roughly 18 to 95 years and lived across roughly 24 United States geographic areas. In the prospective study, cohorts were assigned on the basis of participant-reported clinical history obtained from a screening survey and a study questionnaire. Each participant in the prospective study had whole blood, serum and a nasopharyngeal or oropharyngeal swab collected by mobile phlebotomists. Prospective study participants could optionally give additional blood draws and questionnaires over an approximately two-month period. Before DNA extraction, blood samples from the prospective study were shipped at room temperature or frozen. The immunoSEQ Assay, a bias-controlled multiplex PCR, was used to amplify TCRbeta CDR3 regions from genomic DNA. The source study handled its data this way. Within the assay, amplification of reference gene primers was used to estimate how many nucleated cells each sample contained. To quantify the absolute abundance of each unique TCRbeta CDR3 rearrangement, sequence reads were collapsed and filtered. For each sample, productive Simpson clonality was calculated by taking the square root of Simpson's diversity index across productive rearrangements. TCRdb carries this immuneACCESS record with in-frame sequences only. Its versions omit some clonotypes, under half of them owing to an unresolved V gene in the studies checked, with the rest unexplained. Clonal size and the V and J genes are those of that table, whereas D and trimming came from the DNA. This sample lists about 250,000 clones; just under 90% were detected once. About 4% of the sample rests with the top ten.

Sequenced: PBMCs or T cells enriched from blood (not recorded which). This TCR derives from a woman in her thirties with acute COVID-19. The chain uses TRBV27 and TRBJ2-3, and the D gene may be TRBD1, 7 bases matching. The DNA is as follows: TGTGCCAGCAGACGCGGGACAGACACAGATACGCAGTATTTT. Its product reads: CASRRGTDTDTQYF.